The 26 T cell receptor beta chains given below trace back to one sample, sequenced in a study of blood T cell repertoires in COVID-19. Measured with immunoSEQ multiplex PCR; TCRdb has only the in-frame clones, and not every one. Of about 210,000 clones in the sample, 89% are singletons; the top ten hold about 4.8%. Sequences were obtained from peripheral blood. These receptors all stem from a woman aged 40 to 55 with acute or convalescent COVID-19.

This clone appeared a few times. The CDR3 carries no conserved terminal phenylalanine or tryptophan, so it likely arises from a read error. The DNA is omitted, as the CDR3 cannot be located on it reliably, and the CDR3 follows TCRdb's listing. The chain recombines TRBV10-1 with TRBJ1-1. The CDR3 comprises 11 residues, both ends counted. Germline-derived CDR1 and CDR2 are WNHNN and SYGVQD (reference sequence). The CDR3 loop is CASRGREGTKR.

The V gene is TRBV24-1, the J gene TRBJ2-3; 7 positions agree with TRBD2. Per germline, CDR1 KGHDR and CDR2 SFDVKD. The CDR3 loop spans 16 amino acids. Trimming removed 4 bases from V and 1 base from J; junction bases left unmatched: 7. The CDR3 here is CATSERGDYGTDTQYF. CDR3 nucleotides: TGTGCCACCAGTGAACGAGGGGACTACGGCACAGATACGCAGTATTTT.

This rearrangement joins TRBV6-1 to TRBJ2-3; 7 bases are shared with TRBD1. J lost 3 bases, V lost 3 bases, and 0 bases had no gene match. The CDR3 totals 13 residues. Germline V gives CDR1 MNHNS, CDR2 SASEGT. The CDR3 bases are TGTGCCAGCAGTGAGGGACAGACAGATACGCAGTATTTT. It is translated as CASSEGQTDTQYF.

The rearrangement uses TRBV21-1 and TRBJ2-2; the tabulated D call, TRBD2, remains unverified against the DNA. TRBV21-1 is shown as a pseudogene. The CDR3 length is 14 residues. CDR3 in DNA: TGTGCCAGCGAGAGCGGGGGTAACACCGGGGAGCTGTTTTTT. Protein product: CASESGGNTGELFF.

The rearrangement uses TRBV19 and TRBJ1-2; D is uncertain. V dropped 0 bases and J dropped 0 bases, with 11 bases sitting between them. The CDR3 extends over 16 amino acids. The germline CDR1 and CDR2 sequences are LNHDA and SQIVND (reference sequence). The CDR3 spells CASSIDLSRANYGYTF. The CDR3 DNA sequence: TGTGCCAGTAGTATAGATCTATCTCGAGCTAACTATGGCTACACCTTC. The full variable domain, its missing parts supplied by reference TRBV19 and TRBJ1-2, is DGGITQSPKYLFRKEGQNVTLSCEQNLNHDAMYWYRQDPGQGLRLIYYSQIVNDFQKGDIAEGYSVSREKKESFPLTVTSAQKNPTAFYLCASSIDLSRANYGYTFGSGTRLTVV.

The chain uses TRBV19 and TRBJ1-3, with D unresolved. The germline V gene encodes CDR1 LNHDA and CDR2 SQIVND (reference sequence). The CDR3 covers 15 residues. V gave up 7 bases and J gave up 0 bases, with 13 bases separating them. CDR3 nucleotides: TGTGCCAGTATCCTACAGCCTTCCTCTGGAAACACCATATATTTT. Protein product: CASILQPSSGNTIYF.

V gene TRBV29-1 combines with J gene TRBJ1-2; 8 bases agree with TRBD1. CDR3 size: 14 residues. V dropped 7 bases and J dropped 4; count of bases not matched to a gene: 11. Germline V gene lookup returns CDR1 SQVTM and CDR2 ANQGSEA. The CDR3, as DNA: TGCAGCGACACTGGACAGGGCGAGGGCTATGGCTACACCTTC. Translating gives CSDTGQGEGYGYTF.

The CDR3 loop is CATSDLATVDTQYF. The CDR3 DNA sequence: TGTGCCACCAGTGATTTGGCGACAGTTGATACGCAGTATTTT. The J gene is TRBJ2-3, the V gene TRBV24-1; TRBD1 might be the D (5 bases). The germline V gene has CDR1 KGHDR and CDR2 SFDVKD. V lost 0 bases to trimming and J lost 6 bases, with 9 bases between them. This CDR3 is built from 14 residues.

The rearrangement uses TRBV28 and TRBJ2-2, with TRBD1 matching 9 bases. This CDR3 has 13 amino acids. CDR1 is MDHEN and CDR2 is SYDVKM in the germline V gene. The ends lost 8 bases at V and 6 bases at J; junction bases unmatched: 4. The CDR3 sequence is CASLQGAAGELFF. CDR3 nucleotide sequence: TGTGCCAGCTTACAGGGGGCGGCCGGGGAGCTGTTTTTT. The complete variable domain, with remaining parts taken from reference TRBV28 and TRBJ2-2, reads DVKVTQSSRYLVKRTGEKVFLECVQDMDHENMFWYRQDPGLGLRLIYFSYDVKMKEKGDIPEGYSVSREKKERFSLILESASTNQTSMYLCASLQGAAGELFFGEGSRLTVL.

The rearrangement joins TRBV11-2 to TRBJ2-1; 10 bases line up with TRBD1. V shed 2 bases and J 7 bases; nucleotides not matched to a gene: 8. The CDR3 contains 16 residues. CDR1 is SGHAT and CDR2 is FQNNGV in the germline V gene. CDR3 in DNA: TGTGCCAGCAGCTTATGGGGACAGGGGTCTAAGAATGAGCAGTTCTTC. Residues: CASSLWGQGSKNEQFF.

V usage is TRBV7-2 and J usage is TRBJ1-2; D gene uncertain. There are 16 residues in the CDR3. Looked up from germline, CDR1 is SGHTA and CDR2 is FQGNSA. Between the trimmed V and J ends, which lost 1 base and 2 bases, there was a span of 14 bases. CDR3 nucleotides: TGTGCCAGCAGCTTAGAGCCGGGTGAACTGAACTATGGCTACACCTTC. Translating it yields CASSLEPGELNYGYTF.

V and J are TRBV5-6 and TRBJ1-1, with TRBD1 identical over 8 bases. Germline V lookup: CDR1 SGHDT, CDR2 YYEEEE. Germline trimming cut 3 bases from V and 11 bases from J; bases unmatched to any gene: 12. The CDR3 extends over 14 amino acids. The CDR3 reads CASSSDRGRTAAFF. DNA for the CDR3: TGTGCCAGCAGCTCTGACAGGGGCAGAACCGCGGCTTTCTTT.

The V call is TRBV5-6, the J call TRBJ2-2, with D maybe TRBD1 (6 bases). Germline V gene sequence: CDR1 SGHDT, CDR2 YYEEEE. The CDR3 spans 15 residues. With 5 bases removed from V and 1 base from J, the gap between germline ends came to 12 bases. The CDR3 DNA reads as TGTGCCAGCAGTAGACCGGGACAGAACACCGGGGAGCTGTTTTTT. This gives the protein CASSRPGQNTGELFF.

This clone was seen a few times. This rearrangement joins TRBV5-4 to TRBJ1-3, with 8 positions matching TRBD1. The CDR3 is 16 amino acids. J was trimmed by 0 bases and V by 4 bases; bases with no gene match: 6. Per the germline V gene, CDR1 is SGHNT and CDR2 is YYREEE (reference sequence). The CDR3 loop is CASSQGAGFSGNTIYF. The CDR3 DNA follows: TGTGCCAGCAGCCAGGGGGCGGGCTTCTCTGGAAACACCATATATTTT.

The J gene is TRBJ2-7, the V gene TRBV3-1 (or the pseudogene TRBV3-2); 10 nucleotides align to TRBD1. Germline CDR1 LGHDT, CDR2 YNNKEL (reference sequence). After removal of 4 bases from V and 6 bases from J, the junction contained 12 bases not matched to a gene. This CDR3 has 16 amino acids. The CDR3 reads CASSPSWGQGSAEQYV. CDR3 in DNA: TGTGCCAGCAGCCCATCCTGGGGACAGGGGTCGGCCGAGCAGTACGTC.

CDR3 protein: CASSPQMEGNSPLHF. CDR3 DNA: TGTGCCAGCTCACCACAGATGGAGGGCAATTCACCCCTCCACTTT. The rearrangement links TRBV18 to TRBJ1-6; D ambiguous. CDR1 and CDR2 from the germline V gene are KGHSH and LQKENI. The CDR3 length is 15 residues. The V and J ends lost 1 base and 7 bases respectively, with 11 bases between them.

The gene calls are TRBV6-1 and TRBJ2-4; the match to TRBD1 covers 7 bases. The germline CDR1 and CDR2 sequences are MNHNS and SASEGT. CDR3 length equals 16 residues. After removal of 4 bases from V and 0 bases from J, the junction contained 6 bases not matched to a gene. CDR3 in DNA: TGTGCCAGCAGTGGAACAGGGGCTCTAGCCAAAAACATTCAGTACTTC. As protein: CASSGTGALAKNIQYF.

The gene calls are TRBV9 and TRBJ2-1; 11 bases agree with TRBD2. Germline trimming cut 3 bases from V and 7 bases from J; bases unmatched to any gene: 3. The CDR3 runs to 14 residues. Germline values: CDR1 SGDLS, CDR2 YYNGEE. CDR3 protein: CASSASGGRNEQFF. The CDR3 DNA is TGTGCCAGCAGCGCTAGCGGGGGGCGAAATGAGCAGTTCTTC.

The chain employs TRBV7-9 and TRBJ2-5, with D possibly matching TRBD1 (5 bases). CDR3 length equals 15 residues. Germline loops: CDR1 SEHNR, CDR2 FQNEAQ (reference sequence). V dropped 8 bases and J dropped 2 bases, with 18 bases sitting between them. CDR3 sequence: CASFPQGNQQETQYF. CDR3 nucleotides: TGTGCCAGCTTCCCCCAGGGAAACCAACAAGAGACCCAGTACTTC.

The rearrangement uses TRBV18 and TRBJ1-5; D might be TRBD1 (6 bases). CDR1 and CDR2 from the germline V gene are KGHSH and LQKENI. This CDR3 has 15 amino acids. V dropped 1 base and J dropped 7 bases, with 14 bases sitting between them. The CDR3 nucleotides are TGTGCCAGCTCACCACGGGCAGGGGTCGGCCAGCCCCAGCATTTT. This codes for CASSPRAGVGQPQHF.

Only a few counts were recorded for this clone. The chain recombines TRBV6-6 with TRBJ1-2, with D tentatively TRBD1 (6 bases). Trimming left V 5 bases short and J 7 bases short, with 26 bases between. This CDR3 spans 17 amino acids. Germline loops: CDR1 MNHNY, CDR2 SVGAGI (reference sequence). This chain's CDR3 is CASSLTSIGQIFRGYTF. The CDR3 coding sequence is TGTGCCAGCAGTCTTACCTCCATCGGACAGATTTTTCGTGGCTACACCTTC.

This chain uses TRBV30 with TRBJ2-3, with TRBD2 as a possible D gene (5 bases). The CDR3 covers 13 residues. Trimming removed 0 bases from V and 10 bases from J, with 14 bases in between. CDR1 and CDR2 from the germline V gene are GTSNPN and SVGIG (reference sequence). CDR3 protein: CAWSVSTNSAQYF. The CDR3, as DNA: TGTGCCTGGAGTGTATCTACAAATAGCGCGCAGTATTTT.

The rearrangement links TRBV12-3 or TRBV12-4 to TRBJ2-5; TRBD1 matches 9 bases. Germline trimming cut 7 bases from V and 3 bases from J; bases unmatched to any gene: 3. The length of the CDR3 is 13 residues. CDR3 loop: CASKQGAEETQYF. The CDR3 DNA reads TGTGCCAGCAAACAGGGGGCGGAAGAGACCCAGTACTTC.

The rearrangement uses TRBV12-5 and TRBJ1-1; D is uncertain. The V gene's germline CDR1 is LGHNT and CDR2 FRNRAP. Trimming took off 0 bases at V and 1 base at J, with 6 bases between the two ends. The CDR3 runs to 14 residues. CDR3 loop: CASGLVPGNTEAFF. The CDR3 nucleotides are TGTGCTAGTGGTTTGGTACCCGGGAACACTGAAGCTTTCTTT.

The CDR3 bases are TGTGCCAGCAATACAGGGGGTATGGCCACTGAAGCTTTCTTT. Translation: CASNTGGMATEAFF. The chain recombines TRBV6-5 with TRBJ1-1; 8 bases align to TRBD1. CDR1 is MNHEY, CDR2 SVGAGI, per germline. V was pared by 7 bases and J by 4 bases, with 8 bases of the junction left unmatched. The CDR3 loop spans 14 amino acids.

The chain joins TRBV7-2 to TRBJ1-2; a possible D gene is TRBD1 (5 bases). This CDR3 region has 14 residues. The V gene's germline CDR1 is SGHTA and CDR2 FQGNSA. The germline V and J ends were trimmed by 5 bases and 4 bases, with 14 bases remaining between them. The CDR3 bases are TGTGCCAGCAGCCTTGCCCAGGGTCTCTATGGCTACACCTTC. It yields the protein CASSLAQGLYGYTF.